The 31 T cell receptor beta chains in this list originate from one sample, sequenced in a study of Ad26.COV2.S vaccination and SARS-CoV-2 variants. Treatment given: around 19 received Ad26.COV2.S at low or high dose, single or two shots; 5 received placebo; per-sample allocation not given. Sampling was performed 63 days after the first vaccine or placebo injection. Only in-frame clones appear in the TCRdb table, and some are missing; sequencing was by immunoSEQ multiplex PCR. The sample lists about 240,000 clones; roughly 88% were seen once. The material was peripheral blood, obtained in a trial of Ad26.COV2.S vaccine versus placebo. These receptors were obtained from a person between 18 and 59 years old who received the Ad26.COV2.S COVID-19 vaccine or a placebo.

J is TRBJ1-5 and V is TRBV6-2 or TRBV6-3, with D uncertain. In germline, CDR1 is MNHEY, CDR2 SVGEGT. The V and J ends lost 2 bases and 0 bases respectively, with 17 bases between them. The CDR3 spans 18 residues. CDR3: CASSYPLLFAHSNQPQHF. CDR3 in DNA: TGTGCCAGCAGTTACCCCCTTTTGTTCGCGCATAGCAATCAGCCCCAGCATTTT.

The J gene is TRBJ1-6, the V gene TRBV30; 7 nucleotides match TRBD1. Per the germline V gene, CDR1 is GTSNPN and CDR2 is SVGIG (reference sequence). V dropped 4 bases and J dropped 7; count of bases not matched to a gene: 7. This CDR3 is 14 amino acids long. CDR3 sequence reads: CAWKNPGQNSPLHF. As DNA, the CDR3 is TGTGCCTGGAAAAATCCGGGACAGAATTCACCCCTCCACTTT.

This clone has just a few counts. The chain links TRBV9 to TRBJ1-1; possibly TRBD1 for D (5 bases). CDR3 length: 13 amino acids. CDR1 and CDR2 from the germline V gene are SGDLS and YYNGEE. V was shortened by 0 bases and J by 11 bases, with 14 bases between the two germline ends. CDR3 bases: TGTGCCAGCAGCGTAGATGGGGGATTTGAGGCTTTCTTT. This codes for CASSVDGGFEAFF.

The chain is built from TRBV6-2 or TRBV6-3 and TRBJ2-3; D is perhaps TRBD1 or TRBD2 (5 bases each). This CDR3 is built from 16 residues. V lost 3 bases and J 2 bases, leaving 15 bases between the germline ends. The V gene's germline CDR1 is MNHEY and CDR2 SVGEGT. This CDR3 is CASSYGAGSLTDTQYF. The CDR3 coding sequence is TGTGCCAGCAGTTATGGGGCAGGGAGTCTCACAGATACGCAGTATTTT.

The chain employs TRBV19 and TRBJ1-1, with TRBD1 as a possible D gene (6 bases). V lost 2 bases and J 1 base, leaving 11 bases between the germline ends. This CDR3 has 15 amino acids. Germline V gene lookup returns CDR1 LNHDA and CDR2 SQIVND (reference sequence). CDR3 DNA sequence: TGTGCCAGTAGTATATCGGGGGGCTCGAACACTGAAGCTTTCTTT. Protein product: CASSISGGSNTEAFF.

The chain has TRBV19 and TRBJ1-1; perhaps TRBD1 as D (6 bases). V shed 8 bases and J shed 4 bases, with 14 bases lying between them. The germline CDR1 and CDR2 sequences are LNHDA and SQIVND (reference sequence). The CDR3 totals 13 residues. The DNA of the CDR3 is TGTGCCAGTTACAGGGAGGGAGGCACTGAAGCTTTCTTT. The encoded protein is CASYREGGTEAFF.

V gene TRBV19 combines with J gene TRBJ1-2, with 7 bases matching TRBD1. CDR1 and CDR2 from the germline V gene are LNHDA and SQIVND (reference sequence). The CDR3 length is 15 residues. The junction had 2 bases not matched to a gene; V was cut back by 1 base and J by 0 bases. This chain's CDR3 is CASSIGDSTNYGYTF. CDR3 bases: TGTGCCAGTAGTATAGGGGACAGCACTAACTATGGCTACACCTTC.

This chain links TRBV6-1 with TRBJ1-5; D gene uncertain. Between the trimmed V and J ends, which lost 3 bases and 0 bases, there was a span of 9 bases. The CDR3 is made up of 15 amino acids. Germline CDR1 is MNHNS and CDR2 is SASEGT. Here the CDR3 reads CASSDRRYSNQPQHF. The CDR3 bases are TGTGCCAGCAGTGATAGAAGATATAGCAATCAGCCCCAGCATTTT.

The chain uses TRBV5-4 and TRBJ2-3, with D perhaps TRBD1 (5 bases). Germline lookup yields CDR1 SGHNT and CDR2 YYREEE (reference sequence). Trimming stripped 1 base from V and 11 bases from J, with 11 bases between. The CDR3 loop spans 12 amino acids. DNA of the CDR3: TGTGCCAGCAGCTTGCAGGGTAATGTGCAGTATTTT. Translated, it gives CASSLQGNVQYF. The full variable domain, rest sourced from reference TRBV5-4 and TRBJ2-3, is ETGVTQSPTHLIKTRGQQVTLRCSSQSGHNTVSWYQQALGQGPQFIFQYYREEENGRGNFPPRFSGLQFPNYSSELNVNALELDDSALYLCASSLQGNVQYFGPGTRLTVL.

This rearrangement joins TRBV30 to TRBJ2-5; TRBD2 matches at 7 bases. V trimming: 8 bases; J trimming: 2 bases; junction bases outside the gene matches: 2. The CDR3 runs 11 residues. From germline, CDR1 is GTSNPN and CDR2 SVGIG (reference sequence). The CDR3 sequence is CAGGGQETQYF. In DNA, the CDR3 is TGTGCCGGCGGGGGACAAGAGACCCAGTACTTC.

The genes are TRBV19 and TRBJ2-7; D possibly corresponds to TRBD2 (6 bases). Germline V gene data show CDR1 as LNHDA and CDR2 as SQIVND (reference sequence). The CDR3 is made up of 15 amino acids. V lost 0 bases, J lost 4 bases, and 13 bases lay in between. CDR3 coding DNA: TGTGCCAGTAGTATAGATGGGGCGGGATTATACGAGCAGTACTTC. As protein: CASSIDGAGLYEQYF.

The chain uses TRBV6-5 and TRBJ2-7; 11 positions agree with TRBD2. Trimming at V came to 5 bases and at J to 6 bases, leaving 6 bases not matched to a gene. The CDR3 loop spans 14 amino acids. Germline CDR1 MNHEY, CDR2 SVGAGI. CDR3 DNA: TGTGCCAGCAGTCCACTAGCGGGAGTTTCCGAGCAGTACTTC. Protein product: CASSPLAGVSEQYF.

The chain has TRBV30 and TRBJ2-5; 11 bases line up with TRBD1. The CDR3 extends over 15 amino acids. V shed 4 bases and J 0 bases; nucleotides not matched to a gene: 4. CDR1 and CDR2 from the germline V gene are GTSNPN and SVGIG (reference sequence). CDR3 nucleotide sequence: TGTGCCTGGACTGGGACAGGGGGGAACCAAGAGACCCAGTACTTC. Amino acid sequence: CAWTGTGGNQETQYF.

CDR3 nucleotide sequence: TGTGCCAGCAGTTCCACCTGGACAGTTACCTACGAGCAGTACTTC. Its protein is CASSSTWTVTYEQYF. The chain carries TRBV28 and TRBJ2-7; D might be TRBD1 (6 bases). V shed 4 bases and J shed 2 bases, with 15 bases lying between them. Germline CDR1 reads MDHEN; CDR2 reads SYDVKM. The CDR3 extends over 15 amino acids. Supplemented by reference TRBV28 and TRBJ2-7, the full variable domain reads DVKVTQSSRYLVKRTGEKVFLECVQDMDHENMFWYRQDPGLGLRLIYFSYDVKMKEKGDIPEGYSVSREKKERFSLILESASTNQTSMYLCASSSTWTVTYEQYFGPGTRLTVT.

V usage is TRBV18 and J usage is TRBJ1-1, with D uncertain. Trimming stripped 1 base from V and 2 bases from J, with 8 bases between. Germline lookup yields CDR1 KGHSH and CDR2 LQKENI. This CDR3 has 14 residues. The CDR3 is CASSPRVYNTEAFF. CDR3 bases: TGTGCCAGCTCACCACGGGTTTATAACACTGAAGCTTTCTTT.

The rearrangement links TRBV6-5 to TRBJ2-7, with 10 bases fitting TRBD1. The V segment lost 6 bases and the J segment 3 bases; nucleotides outside the gene matches: 8. The length of the CDR3 is 15 residues. Germline V gives CDR1 MNHEY, CDR2 SVGAGI. CDR3 sequence (DNA): TGTGCCAGCAGAGCGGGACAGGGGTTTTTCTACGAGCAGTACTTC. Translated, it gives CASRAGQGFFYEQYF.

The J gene is TRBJ1-4, the V gene TRBV15; D is possibly TRBD1 (5 bases). Trimming stripped 0 bases from V and 11 bases from J, with 16 bases between. CDR1 and CDR2 (germline): LNHNV, YYDKDF (reference sequence). The CDR3 runs to 15 residues. CDR3 protein: CATSRDRAGRGKLFF. The CDR3 nucleotides read TGTGCCACCAGCAGAGATCGCGCAGGGCGGGGGAAACTGTTTTTT.

This clone was seen just once. The V and J genes are TRBV2 and TRBJ2-7; 11 nucleotides match TRBD1. V dropped 6 bases and J dropped 7; count of bases not matched to a gene: 8. Germline values: CDR1 SNHLY, CDR2 FYNNEI. The CDR3 is 14 amino acids. CDR3 coding DNA: TGTGCCAGCAGGAGGGACAGGGGGATGGGTGAGCAGTACTTC. It codes for CASRRDRGMGEQYF.

The chain uses TRBV19 and TRBJ2-4; D is uncertain. Germline V gene sequence: CDR1 LNHDA, CDR2 SQIVND (reference sequence). The V and J ends lost 6 bases and 0 bases respectively, with 12 bases between them. The CDR3 has 15 amino acids. CDR3 amino acids: CASSHDTLAKNIQYF. The CDR3, as DNA: TGTGCCAGTAGCCACGACACCCTAGCCAAAAACATTCAGTACTTC.

The chain carries TRBV4-1 and TRBJ2-3; TRBD2 matches at 7 bases. The CDR3 has 17 residues. The J segment lost 2 bases and the V segment lost 5 bases, leaving 13 bases of the junction unmatched. The germline V gene encodes CDR1 MGHRA and CDR2 YSYEKL. CDR3 loop: CASSGKLRGGDTDTQYF. CDR3 in DNA: TGCGCCAGCAGCGGTAAGCTCCGCGGGGGAGACACAGATACGCAGTATTTT.

V is TRBV28 and J is TRBJ1-1, with no clear D. Between the trimmed V and J ends, which lost 6 bases and 0 bases, there was a span of 5 bases. The CDR3 sequence is 12 residues long. CDR1 is MDHEN and CDR2 is SYDVKM in the germline V gene. The CDR3 loop is CASRLMNTEAFF. In nucleotides, the CDR3 is TGTGCCAGCAGGCTGATGAACACTGAAGCTTTCTTT.

The genes are TRBV3-1 (or the pseudogene TRBV3-2) and TRBJ2-3; the match to TRBD2 covers 8 bases. This CDR3 is 18 amino acids long. With V trimmed by 0 bases and J by 0 bases, 8 bases remained unmatched. Germline V gene sequence: CDR1 LGHDT, CDR2 YNNKEL (reference sequence). DNA for the CDR3: TGTGCCAGCAGCCAAGACAAGGAGCGGGGGCCCAGCACAGATACGCAGTATTTT. Protein product: CASSQDKERGPSTDTQYF.

V gene TRBV7-3 combines with J gene TRBJ2-3; D is perhaps TRBD2 (6 bases). The CDR3 totals 14 residues. Germline V gene lookup returns CDR1 SGHTA and CDR2 FQGTGA. V was clipped by 2 bases and J by 5 bases, with 11 bases between them. In DNA form, the CDR3 reads TGTGCCAGCAGCTTACGGGGAGGAGGAGATACGCAGTATTTT. This encodes CASSLRGGGDTQYF.

The chain combines TRBV3-1 (or the pseudogene TRBV3-2) with TRBJ1-4; a possible D gene is TRBD1 (5 bases). V was cut by 0 bases and J by 5 bases, with 10 bases left in between. The CDR3 runs 15 residues. Looked up from germline, CDR1 is LGHDT and CDR2 is YNNKEL (reference sequence). This CDR3 reads CASSQDMTANEKLFF. Written as DNA, the CDR3 is TGTGCCAGCAGCCAAGATATGACAGCGAATGAAAAACTGTTTTTT.

The J gene is TRBJ1-4, the V gene TRBV11-2; D unclear. The CDR3 extends over 15 amino acids. Per germline, CDR1 SGHAT and CDR2 FQNNGV. Trimming shortened V by 6 bases and J by 6 bases, and 17 bases separated the two germline ends. In DNA form, the CDR3 reads TGTGCCAGCAGTCCTCTAAAGGGAAGTTATGAAAAACTGTTTTTT. The encoded protein is CASSPLKGSYEKLFF. Together with reference TRBV11-2 and TRBJ1-4, the CDR3 gives the full variable domain: EAGVAQSPRYKIIEKRQSVAFWCNPISGHATLYWYQQILGQGPKLLIQFQNNGVVDDSQLPKDRFSAERLKGVDSTLKIQPAKLEDSAVYLCASSPLKGSYEKLFFGSGTQLSVL.

This sequence joins TRBV18 and TRBJ1-1, with D possibly being TRBD1 (6 bases). Germline CDR1 is KGHSH and CDR2 is LQKENI. The CDR3 consists of 15 residues. Between the trimmed V and J ends, which lost 1 base and 0 bases, there was a span of 9 bases. The CDR3 protein is CASSPLRTVNTEAFF. The CDR3 DNA reads TGTGCCAGCTCACCACTGCGGACAGTGAACACTGAAGCTTTCTTT.

This sequence joins TRBV4-3 and TRBJ2-2; D ambiguous. Germline V lookup: CDR1 LGHNA, CDR2 YSLEER. The V end was cut by 0 bases, the J end by 7 bases, with 12 bases between. This CDR3 has 15 residues. CDR3 sequence reads: CASSQEGTWGGELFF. CDR3 in DNA: TGCGCCAGCAGCCAAGAGGGTACCTGGGGCGGGGAGCTGTTTTTT.

V usage is TRBV7-2 and J usage is TRBJ1-2; D remains unclear. V lost 2 bases and J lost 6, with 13 bases in between. Germline V gene lookup returns CDR1 SGHTA and CDR2 FQGNSA. The CDR3 is made up of 14 amino acids. Written as DNA, the CDR3 is TGTGCCAGCAGCTTAACGGCAGGATCAAATGGCTACACCTTC. It specifies CASSLTAGSNGYTF.

Only one count was recorded for this clone. This sequence joins TRBV4-1 and TRBJ2-7, with D perhaps TRBD2 (6 bases). V lost 0 bases and J lost 5, with 17 bases in between. The CDR3 sequence is 16 residues long. Germline CDR1 reads MGHRA; CDR2 reads YSYEKL. As DNA, the CDR3 is TGCGCCAGCAGCCAAGACGGGGGTGCCGCCGCCGACGAGCAGTACTTC. Amino acids: CASSQDGGAAADEQYF.

The chain links TRBV29-1 to TRBJ2-1; 9 bases fit TRBD1. Germline V gene sequence: CDR1 SQVTM, CDR2 ANQGSEA. This CDR3 contains 15 residues. After removal of 4 bases from V and 0 bases from J, the junction contained 4 bases not matched to a gene. For the CDR3, the DNA is TGCAGCGTTGCGACAGGGGGAGTCTCCTACAATGAGCAGTTCTTC. Its translation: CSVATGGVSYNEQFF.

The rearrangement links TRBV5-8 to TRBJ2-2, with 9 bases that match TRBD2. Looked up from germline, CDR1 is SGHTS and CDR2 is YDEGEE. J was trimmed by 9 bases and V by 4 bases; bases with no gene match: 10. The CDR3 spans 15 residues. CDR3 bases: TGTGCCAGCAGCAGCCGGGTAGCGGGGGACCGGGAGCTGTTTTTT. This encodes CASSSRVAGDRELFF.